The 21 T cell receptor beta chains in this list originate from one sample, sequenced in a study of cytomegalovirus exposure and HLA in healthy donors. With 60 Vbeta and 13 Jbeta primers, the PCR was carried out. The method was immunoSEQ multiplex PCR; TCRdb's version includes in-frame clones alone and lacks a portion of them. The sample has 95,000 to 100,000 clones; approximately 75% are singletons. The sample taken for sequencing was PBMCs. These receptors all stem from a woman between 40 and 55 years old in good health and CMV-seronegative.

The chain carries TRBV2 and TRBJ2-3, with TRBD1 as a possible D gene (6 bases). CDR3 length: 14 residues. Trimming shortened V by 11 bases and J by 0 bases, and 15 bases separated the two germline ends. Germline assignment: CDR1 SNHLY and CDR2 FYNNEI. CDR3: CAWGPGDSTDTQYF. The CDR3 DNA follows: TGTGCCTGGGGGCCAGGGGATAGCACAGATACGCAGTATTTT.

The chain carries TRBV7-6 and TRBJ2-7; TRBD2 matches at 7 bases. CDR1 is SGHVS, CDR2 FNYEAQ, per germline. J lost 7 bases, V lost 0 bases, and 15 bases had no gene match. This CDR3 has 17 residues. Written as DNA, the CDR3 is TGTGCCAGCAGCTTAGCGTCTCAGGTCGGAGGGACTAAGGAGCAGTACTTC. Translation: CASSLASQVGGTKEQYF.

The chain has TRBV10-2 and TRBJ2-2; TRBD1 matches at 7 bases. The length of the CDR3 is 13 residues. After removal of 9 bases from V and 2 bases from J, the junction contained 3 bases not matched to a gene. Germline V gene lookup returns CDR1 WSHSY and CDR2 SAAADI. CDR3 loop: CASRQGNTGELFF. CDR3 nucleotides: TGCGCCAGTAGACAGGGTAACACCGGGGAGCTGTTTTTT.

This clone has a handful of counts. The rearrangement links TRBV19 to TRBJ2-2; 7 positions agree with TRBD2. CDR3 length: 18 residues. V gave up 7 bases and J gave up 0 bases; unmatched junction bases: 14. CDR1 is LNHDA and CDR2 is SQIVND in the germline V gene (reference sequence). This chain's CDR3 is CASTHLTGGEANTGELFF. The CDR3 region has the DNA TGTGCCAGTACACACCTTACTGGGGGGGAGGCGAACACCGGGGAGCTGTTTTTT.

This chain's CDR3 is CASSQGDRVRTEAFF. DNA for the CDR3: TGTGCCAGCTCACAGGGGGACAGGGTACGGACTGAAGCTTTCTTT. This chain links TRBV18 with TRBJ1-1; 9 positions match TRBD1. The germline V gene has CDR1 KGHSH and CDR2 LQKENI. The CDR3 is 15 residues long. The V and J ends lost 4 bases and 5 bases, in that order; junction bases with no gene match: 8.

This chain uses TRBV19 with TRBJ1-5; D is possibly TRBD1 (6 bases). The CDR3 has 15 residues. Germline V gives CDR1 LNHDA, CDR2 SQIVND (reference sequence). Trimming took off 5 bases at V and 1 base at J, with 12 bases between the two ends. The CDR3 here is CASSYRETSNQPQHF. The CDR3 DNA is TGTGCCAGTAGTTACAGGGAGACCAGCAATCAGCCCCAGCATTTT.

This sequence joins TRBV27 and TRBJ2-3; 8 nucleotides align to TRBD2. Trimming removed 2 bases from V and 1 base from J; junction bases left unmatched: 11. CDR1 is MNHEY and CDR2 is SMNVEV in the germline V gene (reference sequence). The length of the CDR3 is 18 residues. CDR3 in amino acids: CASSLPPSDSGGTDTQYF. In DNA, the CDR3 is TGTGCCAGCAGTTTACCCCCGTCGGATAGCGGGGGCACAGATACGCAGTATTTT.

The V call is TRBV2, the J call TRBJ2-7; D not resolved. Trimming removed 5 bases from V and 6 bases from J, with 14 bases in between. This CDR3 has 13 amino acids. In germline, CDR1 is SNHLY, CDR2 FYNNEI. The CDR3 bases are TGTGCCAGCAGTTTGAGTGCTCGGTTCGAGCAGTACTTC. It translates to CASSLSARFEQYF.

The chain uses TRBV6-1 and TRBJ2-5; 7 bases line up with TRBD1. From germline, CDR1 is MNHNS and CDR2 SASEGT. V was pared by 6 bases and J by 2 bases, with 9 bases of the junction left unmatched. The CDR3 has 15 amino acids. CDR3 sequence (DNA): TGTGCCAGCAGACAACAGGGGCCCCAACAAGAGACCCAGTACTTC. Translation gives CASRQQGPQQETQYF.

The chain has TRBV28 and TRBJ2-7, with D maybe TRBD1 (7 bases). This CDR3 region has 18 residues. Per the germline V gene, CDR1 is MDHEN and CDR2 is SYDVKM. Trimming left V 2 bases short and J 2 bases short, with 22 bases between. The CDR3 DNA follows: TGTGCCAGCAGTTTAGACCAGCCGCGCGGGGACAGAACCTACGAGCAGTACTTC. Translating gives CASSLDQPRGDRTYEQYF.

V is TRBV5-6 and J is TRBJ2-5; TRBD2 matches at 14 bases. The V gene's germline CDR1 is SGHDT and CDR2 YYEEEE. The V and J ends lost 6 bases and 5 bases, in that order; junction bases with no gene match: 9. This CDR3 is 16 amino acids long. This CDR3 reads CASIIRLAGGHETQYF. In DNA form, the CDR3 reads TGTGCCAGCATCATCCGACTAGCGGGGGGGCATGAGACCCAGTACTTC.

Details on this clone: An end of the junction does not agree with germline; a read error may underlie this. The rearrangement links TRBV7-9 to TRBJ2-7, with 9 bases aligning to TRBD1. The CDR3 is 15 amino acids. In germline, CDR1 is SEHNR, CDR2 FQNEAQ (reference sequence). Here the CDR3 DNA reads TGTTCCAGCAGCTTTCCGACAGGGGGGGACAACGAGCAGTACTTC. Protein sequence: CSSSFPTGGDNEQYF.

The rearrangement uses TRBV29-1 and TRBJ2-5, with D maybe TRBD1 (6 bases). With the DNA end fitting TRBJ2-7 better, the J assignment may be wrong. This CDR3 is built from 13 residues. CDR1 SQVTM and CDR2 ANQGSEA come from the germline V gene. CDR3 amino acids: CSVGMGAHLEQYF. CDR3 DNA sequence: TGCAGCGTTGGGATGGGGGCGCATCTCGAGCAGTACTTC.

The chain is built from TRBV20-1 and TRBJ2-5; tentatively, D is TRBD1 (5 bases). CDR1 is DFQATT and CDR2 is SNEGSKA in the germline V gene (reference sequence). V lost 3 bases, J lost 7 bases, and 9 bases lay in between. The CDR3 consists of 11 residues. The CDR3, as DNA: TGCAGTGCTAGGACAGCAGGGACCCAGTACTTC. It specifies CSARTAGTQYF.

This clone was observed a few times. In the same sample, other DNA sequences code for this CDR3. CDR3 coding DNA: TGTGCCACCCTAACAGGGGACCGCACAGATACGCAGTATTTT. Protein product: CATLTGDRTDTQYF. The V and J genes are TRBV11-2 and TRBJ2-3; the match to TRBD1 covers 7 bases. V shed 10 bases, J shed 1 base, and the junction held 8 bases outside the gene matches. CDR1 is SGHAT, CDR2 FQNNGV, per germline. The CDR3 extends over 14 amino acids.

The chain recombines TRBV11-2 with TRBJ2-1, with TRBD2 matching 8 bases. J was trimmed by 5 bases and V by 5 bases; bases with no gene match: 14. This CDR3 spans 17 amino acids. Germline V CDR1 and CDR2: SGHAT, FQNNGV. CDR3 region: CASSRPRGAGDNNEQFF. The CDR3 nucleotides read TGTGCCAGCAGCCGTCCCCGGGGAGCGGGAGATAACAATGAGCAGTTCTTC.

This chain joins TRBV7-2 and TRBJ2-2; D might be TRBD1 (6 bases). Germline assignment: CDR1 SGHTA and CDR2 FQGNSA. CDR3 length: 16 amino acids. V was cut by 3 bases and J by 2 bases, with 13 bases left in between. DNA of the CDR3: TGTGCCAGCAGCTTGTTAACCGGGACAAACACCGGGGAGCTGTTTTTT. This sequence encodes CASSLLTGTNTGELFF.

The J gene is TRBJ1-6, the V gene TRBV7-9; TRBD1 is a possible D gene (6 bases). V lost 3 bases, J lost 7 bases, and 10 bases lay in between. Looked up from germline, CDR1 is SEHNR and CDR2 is FQNEAQ (reference sequence). This CDR3 has 14 residues. The CDR3: CASSLAGDNSPLHF. DNA for the CDR3: TGTGCCAGCAGCTTGGCAGGGGACAATTCACCCCTCCACTTT.

This clone was detected only a few times. The chain has TRBV2 and TRBJ2-3; D might be TRBD2 (5 bases). V lost 5 bases and J 3 bases, leaving 12 bases between the germline ends. The length of the CDR3 is 14 residues. The germline CDR1 and CDR2 sequences are SNHLY and FYNNEI. CDR3 nucleotides: TGTGCCAGCAGTCCTGGGCGGGTGACAGATACGCAGTATTTT. Protein product: CASSPGRVTDTQYF.

This clone has only a few counts. This rearrangement joins TRBV9 to TRBJ2-7; TRBD1 aligns across 10 bases. Germline assignment: CDR1 SGDLS and CDR2 YYNGEE. The CDR3 extends over 14 amino acids. V was clipped by 3 bases and J by 3 bases; unmatched bases: 3. The CDR3 reads CASSAGTGDYEQYF. The CDR3 DNA is TGTGCCAGCAGCGCCGGGACAGGGGACTACGAGCAGTACTTC.

The chain couples TRBV6-6 to TRBJ1-5, with 7 bases matching TRBD1. The length of the CDR3 is 14 residues. Germline loops: CDR1 MNHNY, CDR2 SVGAGI (reference sequence). Trimming at V came to 6 bases and at J to 6 bases, leaving 8 bases not matched to a gene. The CDR3 coding sequence is TGTGCCAGCAGCATGGGACAGCGAACTCAGCCCCAGCATTTT. Encoded protein: CASSMGQRTQPQHF.